These T cell receptor beta chains were read from a single sample in a study of OX40 agonist ivuxolimab in advanced cancers. The repertoire was sequenced with immunoSEQ multiplex PCR; TCRdb's copy has only in-frame clones and lacks some. The table lists about 45,000 clones, under 95% of them singletons. The input for sequencing was CD4+ or CD8+ T cells sorted from blood, taken in a trial of the OX40 agonist ivuxolimab. The receptors originated from an adult with an advanced solid tumor such as melanoma, head and neck, liver or kidney cancer. CDR3s include the opening cysteine and the closing phenylalanine or tryptophan.

j_gene,v_gene,CDR3aa
.,TRBV4-1,CASSQRSASYEQYF
TRBJ1-2,TRBV5-6,CASSLFAGESYGYTF
TRBJ2-2,TRBV7-6,CASRARETTGELFF
TRBJ2-1,TRBV27,CASGTRAYNEQFF
TRBJ2-7,TRBV27,CASSFGSYYEQYF
TRBJ2-1,TRBV6-1,CASSWDNEQFF
TRBJ2-7,TRBV4-2,CASSQESSGGAYYEQYF
TRBJ2-1,TRBV5-4,CASGITGTYSYNEQFF
TRBJ2-5,TRBV27,CASSFRTGGYETQYF
TRBJ1-5,TRBV16,CASSQWGDSGDQPQHF
TRBJ2-5,TRBV28,CASSPIGETQYF
TRBJ1-4,TRBV11-2,CASASVRAGEKLFF
TRBJ1-2,TRBV5-4,CASSPDRGWLGGYTF
TRBJ2-5,TRBV6-5,CATGLAGREETQYF
TRBJ1-1,TRBV7-9,CASTGGSAAFF
TRBJ2-1,TRBV7-2,CASSLGHLIGSYNEQFF